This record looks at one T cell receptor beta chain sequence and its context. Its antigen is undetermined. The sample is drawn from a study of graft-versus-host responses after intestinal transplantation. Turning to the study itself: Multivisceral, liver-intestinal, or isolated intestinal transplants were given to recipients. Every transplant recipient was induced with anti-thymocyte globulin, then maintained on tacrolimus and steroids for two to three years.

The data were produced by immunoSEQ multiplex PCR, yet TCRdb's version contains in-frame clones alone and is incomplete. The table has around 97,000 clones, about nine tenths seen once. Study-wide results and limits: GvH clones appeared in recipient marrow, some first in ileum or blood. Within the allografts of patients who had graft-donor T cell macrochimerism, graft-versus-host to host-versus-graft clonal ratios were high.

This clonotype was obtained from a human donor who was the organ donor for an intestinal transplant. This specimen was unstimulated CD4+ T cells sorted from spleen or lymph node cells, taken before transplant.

For the CDR3, the DNA is TGCAGTGCTAGCCTAGGTCAGCCCCAGCATTTT. The encoded protein is CSASLGQPQHF. The chain is built from TRBV20-1 and TRBJ1-5; D is uncertain. The germline V and J ends were trimmed by 3 bases and 6 bases, with 6 bases remaining between them. The CDR3 runs to 11 residues. In germline, CDR1 is DFQATT, CDR2 SNEGSKA (reference sequence).